Listed here are 22 T cell receptor beta chains from one sample, sequenced in a study of T cells after somatic rescue of genetic block (dated by TCRdb to about 2020). The library was generated by the immunoSEQ multiplex PCR assay. The source is immuneACCESS, and TCRdb retained only in-frame sequences with V and J called. Part of the clones is not carried over; for the studies checked, unresolved V genes explain less than half of this, and the remainder is unexplained. The sample table holds 88,000 or so clones, of which just under 90% were seen once. More than 1.5% of the sample goes to the ten largest clones. Sequenced input: peripheral blood mononuclear cells (PBMCs). These receptors were taken from a woman younger than 30.

The rearrangement uses TRBV6-5 and TRBJ2-6; D call uncertain. V shed 6 bases and J shed 0 bases, with 9 bases lying between them. Germline CDR1 MNHEY, CDR2 SVGAGI. There are 15 residues in the CDR3. The CDR3 coding sequence is TGTGCCAGCAGCCAAGTCAGCTCTGGGGCCAACGTCCTGACTTTC. Translated: CASSQVSSGANVLTF.

This CDR3 reads CASRRAPESHEQFF. The CDR3 DNA follows: TGTGCCAGCAGGAGGGCTCCCGAGAGTCATGAGCAGTTCTTC. V usage is TRBV2 and J usage is TRBJ2-1, with TRBD2 as a possible D gene (5 bases). Deletions cut 6 bases from V and 8 bases from J, with 17 bases between. The germline V gene has CDR1 SNHLY and CDR2 FYNNEI. The CDR3 has 14 amino acids.

CDR3 in DNA: TGTGCCAGCAGGGGGGACCTCCAGTTAGAGACCCAGTACTTC. It is translated as CASRGDLQLETQYF. The chain joins TRBV2 to TRBJ2-5, with D perhaps being TRBD1 or TRBD2 (5 bases each). The CDR3 length is 14 residues. V dropped 6 bases and J dropped 4 bases, with 15 bases sitting between them. Germline CDR1 SNHLY, CDR2 FYNNEI. Using reference TRBV2 and TRBJ2-5 for the parts outside the CDR3, the full variable domain is EPEVTQTPSHQVTQMGQEVILRCVPISNHLYFYWYRQILGQKVEFLVSFYNNEISEKSEIFDDQFSVERPDGSNFTLKIRSTKLEDSAMYFCASRGDLQLETQYFGPGTRLLVL.

The genes are TRBV2 and TRBJ2-1, with a weak D call TRBD2 (6 bases). The germline V gene encodes CDR1 SNHLY and CDR2 FYNNEI. The CDR3 covers 17 residues. Trimming removed 3 bases at V and 4 bases at J, with 19 bases between. CDR3 protein: CASSDEAAGWYYNEQFF. CDR3 sequence (DNA): TGTGCCAGCAGTGATGAGGCGGCGGGATGGTATTACAATGAGCAGTTCTTC.

This clone was seen a single time. The chain uses TRBV5-1 and TRBJ2-1; maybe TRBD2 (5 bases). This CDR3 comprises 16 residues. V shed 4 bases and J shed 0 bases, with 14 bases lying between them. In germline, CDR1 is SGHRS, CDR2 YFSETQ. The CDR3 loop reads CASSPWSGSSYNEQFF. CDR3 coding DNA: TGCGCCAGCAGCCCCTGGAGCGGTAGCTCCTACAATGAGCAGTTCTTC.

V is TRBV5-1 and J is TRBJ2-1; TRBD2 matches 11 bases. V trimming: 4 bases; J trimming: 7 bases; junction bases outside the gene matches: 13. The length of the CDR3 is 17 residues. CDR1 and CDR2 from the germline V gene are SGHRS and YFSETQ. CDR3 nucleotide sequence: TGCGCCAGCAGCCGCGAGGGTAGCGGGAGGGAGGGGAATGAGCAGTTCTTC. Translated, it gives CASSREGSGREGNEQFF.

The CDR3 here is CASSYFVPGGPDEQYF. The DNA for the CDR3 is TGTGCCAGCAGTTACTTTGTCCCGGGAGGGCCGGACGAGCAGTACTTC. The gene calls are TRBV6-5 and TRBJ2-7; 8 bases align to TRBD2. The CDR3 length is 16 residues. From germline, CDR1 is MNHEY and CDR2 SVGAGI. With V trimmed by 1 base and J by 5 bases, 10 bases remained unmatched.

V and J are TRBV28 and TRBJ1-1; D is perhaps TRBD1 (5 bases). The CDR3 runs to 11 residues. Germline CDR1 MDHEN, CDR2 SYDVKM. V was pared by 4 bases and J by 8 bases, with 8 bases between. CDR3 DNA sequence: TGTGCCAGCAGTTCATGGGGGGAAGCTTTCTTT. The encoded protein is CASSSWGEAFF. The variable domain in full, completed from reference TRBV28 and TRBJ1-1, reads DVKVTQSSRYLVKRTGEKVFLECVQDMDHENMFWYRQDPGLGLRLIYFSYDVKMKEKGDIPEGYSVSREKKERFSLILESASTNQTSMYLCASSSWGEAFFGQGTRLTVV.

The chain recombines TRBV7-2 with TRBJ1-5; perhaps TRBD1 as D (6 bases). Germline CDR1 SGHTA, CDR2 FQGNSA. The CDR3 has 13 residues. V was shortened by 5 bases and J by 7 bases, with 12 bases between the two germline ends. The DNA of the CDR3 is TGTGCCAGCAGCGGCAGGGGTGGGCAGCCCCAGCATTTT. Protein sequence: CASSGRGGQPQHF.

This sequence joins TRBV28 and TRBJ2-7, with D tentatively TRBD1 (7 bases). The CDR3 sequence is 16 residues long. The V end lost 5 bases, the J end lost 2 bases, and 19 bases lay between the germline ends. The germline V gene has CDR1 MDHEN and CDR2 SYDVKM. The CDR3 nucleotides are TGTGCCAGCAGTAGAACAGGGGACTGGGCAGCCTACGAGCAGTACTTC. This sequence encodes CASSRTGDWAAYEQYF.

This chain links TRBV14 with TRBJ1-1, with D tentatively TRBD1 (5 bases). The germline V gene encodes CDR1 SGHDN and CDR2 FVKESK. Trimming left V 6 bases short and J 1 base short, with 21 bases between. The CDR3 covers 17 residues. The CDR3 protein is CASRPRGWGVSNTEAFF. CDR3 sequence (DNA): TGTGCCAGCAGGCCAAGAGGGTGGGGGGTTTCGAACACTGAAGCTTTCTTT. Full variable domain (missing parts from reference TRBV14 and TRBJ1-1): EAGVTQFPSHSVIEKGQTVTLRCDPISGHDNLYWYRRVMGKEIKFLLHFVKESKQDESGMPNNRFLAERTGGTYSTLKVQPAELEDSGVYFCASRPRGWGVSNTEAFFGQGTRLTVV.

The chain has TRBV19 and TRBJ2-3; the D is unclear. Trimming cost V 6 bases and J 0 bases, with 13 bases left between them. CDR3 length: 15 residues. Germline V gene sequence: CDR1 LNHDA, CDR2 SQIVND (reference sequence). The CDR3 loop is CASSLSGPSTDTQYF. The CDR3 DNA sequence: TGTGCCAGTAGCCTATCGGGCCCTAGCACAGATACGCAGTATTTT.

This chain uses TRBV28 with TRBJ2-1; 7 nucleotides match TRBD2. The CDR3 has 14 amino acids. Germline CDR1 reads MDHEN; CDR2 reads SYDVKM. The trim removed 6 bases at V and 3 bases at J, leaving 5 bases unmatched. The CDR3 DNA is TGTGCCAGCAGATCCCCGGGGGGCTACAATGAGCAGTTCTTC. It codes for CASRSPGGYNEQFF. The full variable domain, with the rest looked up from reference TRBV28 and TRBJ2-1, is DVKVTQSSRYLVKRTGEKVFLECVQDMDHENMFWYRQDPGLGLRLIYFSYDVKMKEKGDIPEGYSVSREKKERFSLILESASTNQTSMYLCASRSPGGYNEQFFGPGTRLTVL.

The V gene is TRBV7-9, the J gene TRBJ2-7, with no clear D. Germline values: CDR1 SEHNR, CDR2 FQNEAQ (reference sequence). V was shortened by 5 bases and J by 3 bases, with 8 bases between the two germline ends. This CDR3 region has 12 residues. In nucleotides, the CDR3 is TGTGCCAGCAGCCCGCAACACTACGAGCAGTACTTC. As protein: CASSPQHYEQYF.

The chain uses TRBV5-4 and TRBJ2-1, with 10 bases that match TRBD2. This CDR3 has 15 amino acids. The trim removed 2 bases at V and 2 bases at J, leaving 1 base unmatched. CDR1 is SGHNT and CDR2 is YYREEE in the germline V gene (reference sequence). As DNA, the CDR3 is TGTGCCAGCAGCTTAGCGGGAGGGACCTACAATGAGCAGTTCTTC. It codes for CASSLAGGTYNEQFF.

The chain carries TRBV28 and TRBJ2-3, with D possibly being TRBD2 (5 bases). Germline V lookup: CDR1 MDHEN, CDR2 SYDVKM. CDR3 length equals 14 residues. Trimming shortened V by 6 bases and J by 2 bases, and 12 bases separated the two germline ends. DNA for the CDR3: TGTGCCAGCAGCCCGGACTCCTTCACAGATACGCAGTATTTT. It is translated as CASSPDSFTDTQYF.

Concerning this clone: This CDR3 is also generated by other DNA sequences in the sample. The chain links TRBV6-4 to TRBJ2-1, with 13 nucleotides matching TRBD2. The CDR3 runs 15 residues. Per germline, CDR1 MRHNA and CDR2 SNTAGT. V lost 6 bases, J lost 9 bases, and 8 bases stayed unmatched. CDR3 residues: CASSLGLAGVGEQFF. Here the CDR3 DNA reads TGTGCCAGCAGCCTCGGACTAGCGGGAGTGGGTGAGCAGTTCTTC.

The chain has TRBV28 and TRBJ1-1; 8 bases fit TRBD1. The J segment lost 1 base and the V segment lost 10 bases, leaving 5 bases of the junction unmatched. The germline gives CDR1 MDHEN, CDR2 SYDVKM. The CDR3 contains 13 residues. The CDR3 sequence is CAIRTGTNTEAFF. The CDR3 DNA sequence: TGTGCCATTCGGACAGGGACGAACACTGAAGCTTTCTTT.

The chain recombines TRBV4-3 with TRBJ2-5; 9 nucleotides align to TRBD2. V was clipped by 1 base and J by 3 bases; unmatched bases: 6. Germline CDR1 LGHNA, CDR2 YSLEER. This CDR3 comprises 16 residues. The CDR3 sequence is CASSQVAGGPKETQYF. The CDR3 region has the DNA TGCGCCAGCAGCCAAGTTGCGGGAGGGCCCAAAGAGACCCAGTACTTC.

The chain combines TRBV27 with TRBJ2-7; TRBD2 is a possible D gene (6 bases). The CDR3 runs 12 residues. Germline V gene lookup returns CDR1 MNHEY and CDR2 SMNVEV (reference sequence). V was cut by 5 bases and J by 6 bases, with 11 bases left in between. The CDR3 coding sequence is TGTGCCAGCAGTCGGGGGAGTGGCGAGCAGTACTTC. It is translated as CASSRGSGEQYF.

The sample holds one count of this clone. The V gene is TRBV27, the J gene TRBJ1-5, with TRBD1 matching 7 bases. Germline trimming cut 5 bases from V and 9 bases from J; bases unmatched to any gene: 10. This CDR3 comprises 14 residues. Per germline, CDR1 MNHEY and CDR2 SMNVEV (reference sequence). The CDR3 DNA is TGTGCCAGCAGTCACACAGGGGCGGCGGCGCCCCAGCATTTT. This translates into CASSHTGAAAPQHF.

V gene TRBV19 combines with J gene TRBJ1-5; TRBD1 agrees at 7 bases. V was pared by 3 bases and J by 2 bases, with 4 bases of the junction left unmatched. CDR1 and CDR2 (germline): LNHDA, SQIVND (reference sequence). This CDR3 is 15 amino acids long. This chain's CDR3 is CASSIDRAGNQPQHF. The CDR3 region has the DNA TGTGCCAGTAGTATCGACAGGGCGGGCAATCAGCCCCAGCATTTT.